The clone carrying this T cell receptor beta chain was counted a few times. These data come from a study of identical twins. The germline V and J ends were trimmed by 3 bases and 3 bases, with 13 bases remaining between them. The CDR3 extends over 15 amino acids. Germline V gene lookup returns CDR1 ENHRY and CDR2 SYGVKD. TCRdb redid the calling of the 5' RACE reads with MiXCR, one entry per CDR3 protein. This sample has 540,000 or so distinct CDR3 sequences, with about 20% found just once. This sample also appeared in a second study, on yellow fever vaccine responses in identical twins.

The sample was CD4+ T cells sorted from blood. This receptor was taken from a woman between 18 and 29 years old in good health. The chain couples TRBV10-3 to TRBJ2-3; D may be TRBD1 (6 bases). The CDR3 sequence is CAISETGLITDTQYF. The CDR3 bases are TGTGCCATCAGTGAAACAGGGTTGATTACAGATACGCAGTATTTT.